This TCR beta chain was observed in a study of blood T cell repertoires in COVID-19 (dated by TCRdb to between 2020 and 2021). At the level of the whole study: Samples covering the acute and convalescent phases of COVID-19 were provided by collaborators in the United States, Italy and Spain. Where available, HLA class I and class II types were obtained from metadata supplied by the sample provider rather than from assay-based typing. Subjects who had been exposed to COVID-19, were actively infected with it, or had recovered from it provided the deeply sampled blood TCRbeta repertoires that made up the dataset. The repertoires were released in a freely available public database meant as a resource for research on the immune response to SARS-CoV-2. The samples were drawn from the first 160 participants of the ongoing ImmuneRACE study and from 1,254 subjects provided by 6 global collaborators. The prospective study material was composed of cDNA or gDNA derived from T cells, B-cell-depleted T cells, or PBMCs. Sample metadata almost always included a de-identified subject ID, COVID-19 status, age in years and sex.

Each collaborating institution followed its own protocols to collect whole blood in K2EDTA tubes. For TCRbeta analysis, collaborators shipped samples in one of three forms: frozen whole blood, isolated PBMCs, or DNA extracted from either of those sample types. The germline V gene yields KGHSH for CDR1 and LQKENI for CDR2. V drops 3 bases and J drops 0 bases, leaving 14 bases in between. There are 17 amino acids in the CDR3, from cysteine to phenylalanine inclusive. The retained sequence is limited to the CDR3, 51 bases, with the frame set at the first base. TCRbeta CDR3 regions were amplified from genomic DNA by means of the immunoSEQ Assay, a bias-controlled multiplex PCR. Processing in the source paper ran as follows. The number of nucleated cells in each sample was estimated from the amplification of reference gene primers within the assay. Sequence reads were collapsed and filtered to measure the absolute abundance of every unique TCRbeta CDR3 rearrangement. For each sample, productive Simpson clonality was calculated as the square root of Simpson's diversity index across productive rearrangements. This immuneACCESS table, as held by TCRdb, lists in-frame sequences with V and J called but not all clones. Of the missing ones, under half trace to an unresolved V gene in checked studies; the others have no known cause. For V, J and clone size, that table is used; D and trimming come from the DNA. For this sample the table gives tens of thousands of clones, of which more than 90% were detected only once. The ten largest clones take up less than 4% of the sample.

What the research found in general, with its limitations: The amount of clinical and demographic metadata varied by source and participant and was provided uncurated.

A word on this clone: Which antigen it targets is not known. The record has no base qualities; no much larger clone is one base away.

This TCR came from a man aged 50-60 years with acute or convalescent COVID-19. The chain joins TRBV18 to TRBJ1-4; perhaps TRBD1 is the D gene, with 6 bases matching. Input material: peripheral blood. The DNA sequence follows: TGTGCCAGCTCACCCAGGGACAAGGGAGCAACTAATGAAAAACTGTTTTTT. This yields the protein CASSPRDKGATNEKLFF.